The TCR beta chain described here comes from a study of blood T cell repertoires in COVID-19. Whole-study context: Some COVID-19 samples were acute and others convalescent; all came from the United States, Italy and Spain. In each case, the material was cDNA or gDNA derived from T cells, B-cell-depleted T cells, or PBMCs.

The germline gives CDR1 SEHNR, CDR2 FQNEAQ (reference sequence). After removal of 5 bases from V and 2 bases from J, the junction contained 5 bases not matched to a gene. CDR3 length: 17 amino acids. Authors' analysis steps: Estimation of nucleated cell counts relied on the amplification of reference gene primers. Clones were sequenced by immunoSEQ multiplex PCR, and TCRdb holds only the in-frame ones, with some missing. The V and J calls and the clone size are those of that table, but D and trimming were determined from the DNA. The table records 120,000 or so clones, more than 70% of them present only once.

The chain uses TRBV7-9 and TRBJ2-2, with 13 bases aligning to TRBD2. This clonotype originated in a woman aged 55 to 70 with acute or convalescent COVID-19. Sequencing input: peripheral blood. The CDR3 loop reads CASSPWTSGSNTGELFF. CDR3 bases: TGTGCCAGCAGCCCTTGGACTAGCGGGAGCAACACCGGGGAGCTGTTTTTT.